In its sample, the clone carrying this T cell receptor beta chain was seen many times. As yet, its antigen is unknown. Isolation of PBMCs gave at least 7 million cells per sample. CDR3 length equals 17 residues. Germline CDR1 and CDR2: MNHEY and SVGAGI. With V trimmed by 6 bases and J by 2 bases, 9 bases remained unmatched. The source of the sample is a study of blood T cells in healthy people across ages. Study-level findings and limits: It was held that the diversity estimates obtained from one million T cells were underestimates.

PCR was performed a second time for about 7 to 12 cycles using a sample-barcoded 5' primer and a J-beta primer mix. TCRdb redid the calling of the 5' RACE reads with MiXCR, one entry per CDR3 protein. The data contain 750,000 to 1,000,000 distinct CDR3 sequences, 25% to 35% of them singletons. These data are also associated with another study on T cells of mothers and their children.

The source of this sequence is a woman aged 40-49 years in good health. Input material: blood. V and J are TRBV6-5 and TRBJ2-1, with 11 bases identical to TRBD1. The CDR3, as DNA: TGTGCCAGCAGCACTCCCCGGGACAGGGGGGCCTACAATGAGCAGTTCTTC. Translating gives CASSTPRDRGAYNEQFF.